The 18 T cell receptor beta chains below come from one sample, sequenced in a study of patients and donors after allogeneic stem cell transplantation. TCRdb fed the RT-PCR reads into MiXCR, producing one record per CDR3 protein. The table lists some 880,000 distinct CDR3 sequences, 15% to 20% of them singletons. The sample taken for sequencing was blood, either unsorted or a sorted T cell fraction (not recorded which). The receptors were gathered from a human donor who was either an allogeneic HSCT recipient or a stem cell or donor lymphocyte infusion donor (not recorded which). It is not recorded whose cells these are; they may come from a transplant donor.

A few counts support this clonotype. The chain links TRBV25-1 to TRBJ2-7; D might be TRBD1 or TRBD2, each matching 5 bases. Germline loops: CDR1 MGHDK, CDR2 SYGVNS. Trimming cost V 3 bases and J 3 bases, with 18 bases left between them. This CDR3 has 16 residues. The chain's CDR3 is CASSEHGAGLVYEQYF. Here the CDR3 DNA reads TGTGCCAGCAGTGAGCACGGGGCTGGTCTTGTCTACGAGCAGTACTTC.

This clonotype was observed a handful of times. The chain employs TRBV30 and TRBJ1-3, with D maybe TRBD1 (5 bases). Germline V CDR1 and CDR2: GTSNPN, SVGIG (reference sequence). V lost 5 bases and J 5 bases, leaving 13 bases between the germline ends. This CDR3 comprises 13 residues. The CDR3 protein is CAWVGDSRNTIYF. Written as DNA, the CDR3 is TGTGCCTGGGTGGGCGACAGCAGAAACACCATATATTTT.

The chain has TRBV5-1 and TRBJ1-4; 7 bases match TRBD1. Germline assignment: CDR1 SGHRS and CDR2 YFSETQ. The V and J ends lost 1 base and 6 bases, in that order; junction bases with no gene match: 6. The CDR3 has 15 amino acids. The chain's CDR3 is CASSLSAGGDEKLFF. The CDR3 DNA follows: TGCGCCAGCAGCTTGTCGGCAGGGGGTGATGAAAAACTGTTTTTT.

This clonotype showed up just a few times. The V gene is TRBV7-2, the J gene TRBJ2-7, with 7 bases lining up with TRBD1. V was clipped by 5 bases and J by 4 bases; unmatched bases: 8. Germline-derived CDR1 and CDR2 are SGHTA and FQGNSA. CDR3 length: 14 residues. The CDR3 coding sequence is TGTGCCAGCAGCCTTGACAGGGAATTTTACGAGCAGTACTTC. It encodes CASSLDREFYEQYF.

This clonotype was seen a handful of times. The J gene is TRBJ1-1, the V gene TRBV5-5, with D tentatively TRBD1 (6 bases). The CDR3 has 13 amino acids. V was shortened by 6 bases and J by 2 bases, with 11 bases between the two germline ends. CDR1 is SGHKS and CDR2 is YYEKEE in the germline V gene (reference sequence). The CDR3 coding sequence is TGTGCCAGCACTCGGACAGCAAACACTGAAGCTTTCTTT. Amino acids: CASTRTANTEAFF. Complete variable domain (other parts from reference TRBV5-5 and TRBJ1-1): DAGVTQSPTHLIKTRGQQVTLRCSPISGHKSVSWYQQVLGQGPQFIFQYYEKEERGRGNFPDRFSARQFPNYSSELNVNALLLGDSALYLCASTRTANTEAFFGQGTRLTVV.

This clonotype was detected only a few times. This chain links TRBV6-1 with TRBJ1-1; D not certain. The germline V gene has CDR1 MNHNS and CDR2 SASEGT. The CDR3 covers 16 residues. Trimming pared 1 base from V and 1 base from J, leaving 13 bases between. CDR3 coding DNA: TGTGCCAGCAGTGAAGTCGTAGGGCGTTCGAACACTGAAGCTTTCTTT. Protein: CASSEVVGRSNTEAFF.

The J gene is TRBJ2-2, the V gene TRBV19, with D maybe TRBD1 (5 bases). Germline CDR1 and CDR2: LNHDA and SQIVND (reference sequence). This CDR3 is 17 amino acids long. V was pared by 3 bases and J by 0 bases, with 14 bases between. The CDR3 nucleotides read TGTGCCAGTAGTATCCCCCCAAGGGGAACGAACACCGGGGAGCTGTTTTTT. The encoded protein is CASSIPPRGTNTGELFF.

Concerning this clonotype itself: One junction end does not reproduce the germline sequence, and a read error may be involved. The chain uses TRBV6-1 and TRBJ1-1; D possibly corresponds to TRBD1 (5 bases). Germline CDR1 is MNHNS and CDR2 is SASEGT. This CDR3 contains 15 residues. The CDR3 coding sequence is TGTGCCAGCAGCCGACAGTCACCCATGAACACTGAAGCCTTCTTT. This codes for CASSRQSPMNTEAFF.

J is TRBJ2-1 and V is TRBV4-1; no clear D. Germline V lookup: CDR1 MGHRA, CDR2 YSYEKL. Trimming took off 4 bases at V and 7 bases at J, with 17 bases between the two ends. This CDR3 contains 15 residues. In DNA, the CDR3 is TGCGCCAGCAGCCCCGCCGACGGTACACGGAATGAGCAGTTCTTC. As protein: CASSPADGTRNEQFF.

The CDR3 protein is CASSLEGTGLYEQYF. CDR3 DNA sequence: TGTGCCAGCAGCTTAGAGGGGACAGGGCTCTACGAGCAGTACTTC. The V and J genes are TRBV11-3 and TRBJ2-7; TRBD1 matches at 9 bases. The V gene's germline CDR1 is SGHNT and CDR2 YENEEA. J lost 3 bases, V lost 0 bases, and 3 bases had no gene match. This CDR3 contains 15 residues.

V usage is TRBV6-1 and J usage is TRBJ1-1; 7 bases match TRBD1. There are 14 residues in the CDR3. Trimming removed 7 bases from V and 1 base from J; junction bases left unmatched: 6. Germline CDR1 and CDR2: MNHNS and SASEGT. CDR3 nucleotides: TGTGCCAGCAACAACAGGGGCTGGAACACTGAAGCTTTCTTT. Its translation: CASNNRGWNTEAFF.

Only a few counts were recorded for this clonotype. CDR3 sequence (DNA): TGTGCCAGCAGTATTTACGCGAACACTGAAGCTTTCTTT. Its protein is CASSIYANTEAFF. V gene TRBV27 combines with J gene TRBJ1-1, with D uncertain. Trimming pared 5 bases from V and 1 base from J, leaving 8 bases between. This CDR3 is 13 amino acids long. Germline CDR1 MNHEY, CDR2 SMNVEV (reference sequence).

With regard to this clonotype: Sequence at one end of the junction differs from germline and may be a read error. The CDR3 sequence: CATRGGFGETQYF. DNA of the CDR3: TGCGCTACGAGAGGGGGCTTTGGGGAGACCCAGTACTTC. The rearrangement joins TRBV6-1 to TRBJ2-5; 7 bases fit TRBD1. Germline-derived CDR1 and CDR2 are MNHNS and SASEGT. The CDR3 length is 13 residues.

The rearrangement uses TRBV7-9 and TRBJ1-2, with D maybe TRBD1 (6 bases). CDR1 is SEHNR and CDR2 is FQNEAQ in the germline V gene (reference sequence). V was clipped by 1 base and J by 7 bases, with 13 bases between them. The CDR3 length is 14 residues. DNA for the CDR3: TGTGCCAGCAGCTTAGATGTGGGGGCCGGTGGCTACACCTTC. Its protein product is CASSLDVGAGGYTF.

The rearrangement joins TRBV24-1 to TRBJ2-2; 7 nucleotides line up with TRBD2. The CDR3 runs to 16 residues. Germline CDR1 KGHDR, CDR2 SFDVKD. With V trimmed by 3 bases and J by 3 bases, 6 bases remained unmatched. The CDR3 bases are TGTGCCACCAGTGATCCCGGGACTACCGACACCGGGGAGCTGTTTTTT. The encoded protein is CATSDPGTTDTGELFF.

This clonotype was detected a few times. The chain links TRBV4-2 to TRBJ2-7, with 10 bases fitting TRBD1. CDR3 length: 14 amino acids. With 4 bases clipped from V and 7 bases from J, the junction kept 7 bases outside the gene matches. Germline V gene lookup returns CDR1 LGHNA and CDR2 YNFKEQ. The CDR3 coding sequence is TGTGCCAGCAGCCCCCGGGACAGGGGATGGGAGCAGTACTTC. Protein product: CASSPRDRGWEQYF.

This CDR3 is CASSLFGTGEQPQHF. The DNA of the CDR3 is TGTGCCAGCAGTTTATTTGGGACAGGGGAACAGCCCCAGCATTTT. This sequence joins TRBV27 and TRBJ1-5; 10 bases match TRBD1. V trimming: 1 base; J trimming: 7 bases; junction bases outside the gene matches: 4. This CDR3 comprises 15 residues. Germline V gene data show CDR1 as MNHEY and CDR2 as SMNVEV (reference sequence).

This clonotype was observed at least ten times. The V gene is TRBV12-3 or TRBV12-4, the J gene TRBJ2-7; TRBD2 aligns across 8 bases. The J segment lost 6 bases and the V segment lost 6 bases, leaving 7 bases of the junction unmatched. CDR3 length: 13 amino acids. The CDR3 DNA sequence: TGTGCCAGCAGGTACTTGGCGGGGGGCGAGCAGTACTTC. It encodes CASRYLAGGEQYF.